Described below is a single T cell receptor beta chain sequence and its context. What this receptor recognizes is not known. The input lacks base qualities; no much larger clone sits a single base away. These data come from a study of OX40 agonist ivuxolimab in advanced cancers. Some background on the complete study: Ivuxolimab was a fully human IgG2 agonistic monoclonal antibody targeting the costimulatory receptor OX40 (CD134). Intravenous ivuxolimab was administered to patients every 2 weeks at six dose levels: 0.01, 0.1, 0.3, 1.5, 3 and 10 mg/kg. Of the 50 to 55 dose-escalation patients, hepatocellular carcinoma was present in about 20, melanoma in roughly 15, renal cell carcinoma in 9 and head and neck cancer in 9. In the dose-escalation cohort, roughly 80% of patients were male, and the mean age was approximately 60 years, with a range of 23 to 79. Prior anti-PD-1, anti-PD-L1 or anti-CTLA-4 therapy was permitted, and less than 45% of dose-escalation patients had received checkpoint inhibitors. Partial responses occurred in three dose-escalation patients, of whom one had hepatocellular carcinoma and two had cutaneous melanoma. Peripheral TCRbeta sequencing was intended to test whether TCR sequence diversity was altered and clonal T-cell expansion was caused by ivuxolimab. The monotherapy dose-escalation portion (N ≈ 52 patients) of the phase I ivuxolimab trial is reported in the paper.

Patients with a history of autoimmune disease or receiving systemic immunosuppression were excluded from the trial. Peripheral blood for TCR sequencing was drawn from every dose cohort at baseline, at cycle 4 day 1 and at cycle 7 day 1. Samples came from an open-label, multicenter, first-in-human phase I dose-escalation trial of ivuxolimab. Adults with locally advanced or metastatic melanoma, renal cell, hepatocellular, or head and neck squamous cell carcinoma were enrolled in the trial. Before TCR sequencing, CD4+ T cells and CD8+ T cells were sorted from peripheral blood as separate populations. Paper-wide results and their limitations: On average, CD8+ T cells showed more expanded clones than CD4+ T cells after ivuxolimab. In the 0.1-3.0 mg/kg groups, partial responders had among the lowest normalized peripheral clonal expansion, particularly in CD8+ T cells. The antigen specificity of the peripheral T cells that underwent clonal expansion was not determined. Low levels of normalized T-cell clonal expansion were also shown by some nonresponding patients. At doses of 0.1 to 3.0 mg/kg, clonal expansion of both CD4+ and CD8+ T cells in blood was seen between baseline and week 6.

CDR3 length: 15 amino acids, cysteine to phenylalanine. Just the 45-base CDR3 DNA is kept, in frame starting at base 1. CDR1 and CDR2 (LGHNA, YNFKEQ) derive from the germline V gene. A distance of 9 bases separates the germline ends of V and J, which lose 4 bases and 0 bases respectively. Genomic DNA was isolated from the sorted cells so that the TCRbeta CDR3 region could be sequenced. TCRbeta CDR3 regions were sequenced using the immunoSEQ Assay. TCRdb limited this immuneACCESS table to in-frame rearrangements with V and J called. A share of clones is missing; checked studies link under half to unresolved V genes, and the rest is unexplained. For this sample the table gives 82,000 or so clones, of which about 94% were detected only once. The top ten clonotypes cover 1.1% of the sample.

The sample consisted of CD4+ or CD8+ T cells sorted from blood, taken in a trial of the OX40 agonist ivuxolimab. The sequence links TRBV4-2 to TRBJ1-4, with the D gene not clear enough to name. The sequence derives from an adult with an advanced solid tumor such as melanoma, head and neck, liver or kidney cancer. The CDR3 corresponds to CASSLREPTNEKLFF. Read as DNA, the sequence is TGTGCCAGCAGCCTGAGGGAGCCAACTAATGAAAAACTGTTTTTT.